This T cell receptor (beta chain) derives from a study of blood T cells in healthy people across ages. A note on this clonotype: The limits of the CDR3 on the DNA are not certain, so only TCRdb's listed CDR3 is given.

The CDR3 extends over 14 residues, inclusive of both ends. Germline V gene sequence: CDR1 SNHLY, CDR2 FYNNEI. Through a sample-barcoded 5' primer and a J-beta primer mix, a second PCR was run for roughly 6 to 11 cycles. TCRdb called the 5' RACE reads again in MiXCR, with one record for every CDR3 protein. This table holds about 1.4 million distinct CDR3 sequences, approximately 59% found once. The chain joins TRBV2 to TRBJ2-5; TRBD1, the D gene given by the table, was not confirmed from the DNA. Sequenced sample: blood. This TCR was recovered from a man aged 18 to 30 in good health. Here the CDR3 reads CASSILGAEETQYF.